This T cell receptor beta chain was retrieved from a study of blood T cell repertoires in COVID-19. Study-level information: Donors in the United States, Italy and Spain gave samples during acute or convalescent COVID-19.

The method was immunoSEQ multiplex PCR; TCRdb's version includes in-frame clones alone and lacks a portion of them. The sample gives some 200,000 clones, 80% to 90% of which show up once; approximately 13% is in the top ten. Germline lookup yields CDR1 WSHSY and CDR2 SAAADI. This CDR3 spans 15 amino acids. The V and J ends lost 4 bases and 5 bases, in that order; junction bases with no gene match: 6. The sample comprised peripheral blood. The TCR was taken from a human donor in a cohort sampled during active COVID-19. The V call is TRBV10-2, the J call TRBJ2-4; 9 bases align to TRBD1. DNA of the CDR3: TGCGCCAGCAGTGGGACCGGGACAGGGCAAAACATTCAGTACTTC. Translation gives CASSGTGTGQNIQYF.